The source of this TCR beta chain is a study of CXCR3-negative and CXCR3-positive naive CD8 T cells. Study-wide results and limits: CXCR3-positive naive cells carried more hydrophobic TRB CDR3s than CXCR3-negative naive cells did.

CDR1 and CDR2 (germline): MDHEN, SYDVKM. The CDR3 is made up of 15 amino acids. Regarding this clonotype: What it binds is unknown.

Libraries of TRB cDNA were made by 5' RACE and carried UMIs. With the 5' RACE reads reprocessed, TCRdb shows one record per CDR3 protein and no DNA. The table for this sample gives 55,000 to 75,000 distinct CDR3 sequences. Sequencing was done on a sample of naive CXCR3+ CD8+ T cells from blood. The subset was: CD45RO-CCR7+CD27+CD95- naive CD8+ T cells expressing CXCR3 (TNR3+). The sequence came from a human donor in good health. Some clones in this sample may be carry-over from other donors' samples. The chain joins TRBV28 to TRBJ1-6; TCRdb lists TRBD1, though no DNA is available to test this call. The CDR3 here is CASSPWDGDNSPLHF. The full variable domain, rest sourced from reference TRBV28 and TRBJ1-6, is DVKVTQSSRYLVKRTGEKVFLECVQDMDHENMFWYRQDPGLGLRLIYFSYDVKMKEKGDIPEGYSVSREKKERFSLILESASTNQTSMYLCASSPWDGDNSPLHFGNGTRLTVT.